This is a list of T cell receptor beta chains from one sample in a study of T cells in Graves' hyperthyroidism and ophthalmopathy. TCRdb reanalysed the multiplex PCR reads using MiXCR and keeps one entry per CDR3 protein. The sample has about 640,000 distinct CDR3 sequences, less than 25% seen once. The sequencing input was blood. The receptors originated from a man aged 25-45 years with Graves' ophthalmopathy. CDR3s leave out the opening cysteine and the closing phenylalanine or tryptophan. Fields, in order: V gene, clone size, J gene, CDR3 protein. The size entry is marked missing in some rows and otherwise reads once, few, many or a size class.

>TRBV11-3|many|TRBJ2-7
ASSSARDNYEQY
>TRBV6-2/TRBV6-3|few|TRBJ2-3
ASSYSEEDTTGAHSTDTQY
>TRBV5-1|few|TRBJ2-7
ASSTTQTGYEQY
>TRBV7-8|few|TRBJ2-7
ASTSDRVVYEQY
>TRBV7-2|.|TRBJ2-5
ASSPGEPVETQY
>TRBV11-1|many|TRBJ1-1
ASSPARGNTEAF
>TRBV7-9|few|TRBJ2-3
ASSYTGTSDTDTQY
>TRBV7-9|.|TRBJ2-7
ASSSTSGRATEQY
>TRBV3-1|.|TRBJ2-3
ASSQGAGTAFTDTQY
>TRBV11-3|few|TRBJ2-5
ASSLGSKTQETQY
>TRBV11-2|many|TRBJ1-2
ASSRGGNYGYT
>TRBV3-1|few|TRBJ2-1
ASSQEWRVSYNEQF
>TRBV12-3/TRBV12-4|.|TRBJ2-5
ASSLIGWEGTQY
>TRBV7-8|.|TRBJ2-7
ASGGWSSYEQY
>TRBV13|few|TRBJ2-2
ASSPQIGEGTGELF
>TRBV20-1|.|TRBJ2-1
SASSIASFYNEQF
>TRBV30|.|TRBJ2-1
AWRSVIEQF
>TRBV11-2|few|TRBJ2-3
ASSIGTSDTQY
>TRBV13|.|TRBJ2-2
ASSPPAGLAAVGELF
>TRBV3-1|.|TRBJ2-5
ASSQAVLGGETQY
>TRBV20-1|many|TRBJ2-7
SALILAGSYEQY
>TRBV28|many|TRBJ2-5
ASSFAETQY
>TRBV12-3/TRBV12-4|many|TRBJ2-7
ASSTGGAGSYEQY
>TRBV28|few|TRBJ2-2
ASSLRTSPNTGELF
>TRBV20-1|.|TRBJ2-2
SARSAEFFTGELF
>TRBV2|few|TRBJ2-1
ASSRSYGDEQF
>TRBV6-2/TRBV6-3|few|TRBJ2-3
ASSNAARTDTQY
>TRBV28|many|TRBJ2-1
ASSNSGPSYNEQF
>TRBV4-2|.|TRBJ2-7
ASSQSRGQEEQY
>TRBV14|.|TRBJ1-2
ASSQHRGHYGYT
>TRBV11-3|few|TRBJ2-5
ASSVGTSGRRETQY
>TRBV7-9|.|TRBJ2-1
ASSPPLAGGYNEQF
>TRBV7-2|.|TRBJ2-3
ASSQLAGGGDTQY
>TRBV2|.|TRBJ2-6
ASSEAARRVSGANVLT
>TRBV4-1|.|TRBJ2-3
ASSQDYRGADTQY
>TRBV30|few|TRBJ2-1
AWKVGAEYNEQF
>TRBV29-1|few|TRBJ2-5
SVEWWESGDGKTQY
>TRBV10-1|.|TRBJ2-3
ASSESSSGLDTQY
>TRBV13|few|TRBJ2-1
ASSSFHGDEQF
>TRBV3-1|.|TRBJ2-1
ASSWTSGEKNEQF